A selection of T cell receptor beta chains follows, all from one sample in a study of blood T cells in healthy people across ages. TCRdb itself ran the 5' RACE reads through MiXCR, one entry per CDR3 protein. This sample has approximately 1,000,000 distinct CDR3 sequences, with 35% to 55% found just once. The sequenced sample was blood. Receptor source: a woman in her sixties or seventies in good health. Both conserved end residues are part of each CDR3. The D gene is left open where the match is weak. A row's size may be missing; if present it is once, few, many or a size class.

v_call	j_call	cdr3_length	d_call	clone_size	cdr3_aa	cdr3_nt
TRBV11-1	TRBJ2-3	16	-	few	CASSLAIRASTDTQYF	TGTGCCAGCAGCTTAGCGATCCGGGCTAGCACAGATACGCAGTATTTT
TRBV6-1	TRBJ1-2	15	-	-	CASSEVDEGDYGYTF	TGTGCCAGCAGTGAAGTGGATGAAGGCGACTATGGCTACACCTTC
TRBV15	TRBJ2-4	17	-	-	CATSRGRQGHGLNIQYF	TGTGCCACCAGCAGAGGACGCCAAGGACATGGGCTGAACATTCAGTACTTC
TRBV12-3/TRBV12-4	TRBJ2-3	16	-	-	CASSLARGISADTQYF	TGTGCCAGCAGTTTAGCGAGAGGAATCAGCGCAGATACGCAATATTTT
TRBV28	TRBJ2-7	16	TRBD1	-	CASSLYDRGPTYEQYF	TGTGCCAGCAGTTTATACGACAGGGGGCCCACCTACGAGCAGTACTTC
TRBV11-2	TRBJ2-4	15	-	-	CASSLVQLAKNIQYF	TGTGCCAGCAGCTTAGTACAGTTAGCCAAAAACATTCAGTACTTC
TRBV2	TRBJ2-7	14	TRBD1	many	CASSRQGAFYEQYF	TGTGCCAGCAGCCGACAGGGGGCTTTCTACGAGCAGTACTTC
TRBV18	TRBJ2-7	16	TRBD2	-	CASSHWTSGTSYEQYF	TGTGCCAGCTCACACTGGACTAGCGGGACCTCCTACGAGCAGTACTTC
TRBV7-3	TRBJ2-1	18	-	-	CASSPGGLALSSYNEQFF	TGTGCCAGCAGCCCCGGGGGGCTAGCGCTGAGCTCCTACAATGAGCAGTTCTTC
TRBV19	TRBJ2-5	15	TRBD1	-	CASSIGRQGRETQYF	TGTGCCAGTAGTATAGGCCGACAGGGGAGGGAGACCCAGTACTTC
TRBV24-1	TRBJ2-6	17	-	few	CATSSKEGTSGANVLTF	TGTGCCACCAGTTCTAAGGAGGGGACCTCTGGGGCCAACGTCCTGACTTTC
TRBV29-1	TRBJ2-7	12	-	few	CSVAGVEYEQYF	TGCAGCGTTGCTGGGGTAGAATACGAGCAGTACTTC
TRBV7-9	TRBJ1-5	15	TRBD1	-	CASSLDRESNQPQHF	TGTGCCAGCAGCCTGGACAGGGAGAGCAATCAGCCCCAGCATTTT
TRBV27	TRBJ2-7	14	-	few	CASSLDRRGYEQYF	TGTGCCAGCAGTTTGGACAGAAGGGGCTACGAGCAGTACTTC
TRBV12-3/TRBV12-4	TRBJ2-1	16	-	few	CASSLAVGATYNEQFF	TGTGCCAGCAGTTTAGCGGTCGGGGCGACCTACAATGAGCAGTTCTTC
TRBV9	TRBJ2-3	14	-	few	CASSGRDTTDTQYF	TGTGCCAGCAGCGGCCGGGACACCACAGATACGCAGTATTTT
TRBV20-1	TRBJ2-7	16	TRBD2	few	CSARERLAGNPYEQYF	TGCAGTGCTAGAGAGAGACTAGCGGGAAACCCCTACGAGCAGTACTTC
TRBV27	TRBJ2-7	14	TRBD2	many	CASSSGGRSREQYF	TGTGCCAGCAGTTCTGGCGGGAGGTCAAGAGAGCAGTACTTC
TRBV9	TRBJ1-2	14	TRBD1	-	CASSVYGTDYGYTF	TGTGCCAGCAGCGTATACGGGACAGACTATGGCTACACCTTC
TRBV9	TRBJ1-2	12	-	once	CASSVDDYGYTF	TGTGCCAGCAGCGTAGACGACTATGGCTACACCTTC
TRBV20-1	TRBJ2-7	14	-	few	CSAQTDPGLYEQYF	TGCAGTGCTCAGACTGATCCCGGGCTTTACGAGCAGTACTTC
TRBV6-5	TRBJ2-1	15	TRBD2	-	CASSSYPLLADEQFF	TGTGCCAGCAGTTCCTACCCGTTACTAGCGGATGAGCAGTTCTTC
TRBV10-3	TRBJ1-2	16	-	few	CAISEHTGGTNYGYTF	TGTGCCATCAGTGAGCACACGGGAGGGACTAACTATGGCTACACCTTC